This T cell receptor (beta chain) was documented in a study of monozygotic twins with inflammatory bowel disease. Every TCR library consumed 3,000 to 4,500 ng of total RNA. After re-calling the 5' RACE reads, TCRdb lists one entry per CDR3 protein, DNA absent. The sample is made up of 300,000 to 400,000 distinct CDR3 sequences, and the top ten hold roughly 2% of it. Germline CDR1 is SGHRS and CDR2 is YFSETQ. The length of the CDR3 is 15 residues. The source of this sequence is a human donor with ulcerative colitis or Crohn's disease, or a healthy co-twin of an affected twin (not recorded which). Sequencing was done on a sample of blood. This chain joins TRBV5-1 and TRBJ2-7; TCRdb selects TRBD1, and the lack of DNA leaves this call unchecked. This chain's CDR3 is CASSLRQGAQYEQYF.